One TCR beta chain is described in this entry. The antigen remains undetermined. Time point specified: late sampling 161 to 241 days after vaccination in three convalescent patients. Treatment indicated: approximately nine-day PBMC culture with coronavirus spike peptide pools or control peptides (ViraFEST assay). This specimen belongs to a study of vaccination and CD4 T cells after COVID-19. The wider study: Two of the convalescents were Hispanic, and the group consisted of six males and four females. As a positive control, some control cultures were given a CEFX pool, while others were given an HIV-1 Nef pool or no peptide. Stimulation of cells relied on overlapping spike peptides derived from SARS-CoV-2, HCoV-NL63, HCoV-OC43 and HCoV-229E.

The assay that was used to sequence DNA from cultured CD4+ T cells was the Oncomine TCR Beta short-read assay. Using its own MiXCR run on the PCR reads, TCRdb lists one record per CDR3 protein. The data show 15,000 to 20,000 distinct CDR3 sequences, with roughly 54% seen just once and approximately 15% held by the top ten. V lost 1 base to trimming and J lost 4 bases; unmatched junction nucleotides: 9. CDR1 SGHTA and CDR2 FQGNSA come from the germline V gene. The CDR3 extends over 16 amino acids. This chain connects TRBV7-2 to TRBJ2-5; 7 positions agree with TRBD2. The clonotype originates from a human donor who had recovered from COVID-19. The source was CD4+ T cells from blood, cultured in vitro, collected about 7 months after SARS-CoV-2 vaccination. CDR3 in DNA: TGTGCCAGCAGCTTAGTGGGCGGGAGTGTCCCAGAGACCCAGTACTTC. This encodes CASSLVGGSVPETQYF.